The 14 T cell receptor beta chains below come from one sample, sequenced in a study of regulatory dendritic cells for organ transplantation. Clones were sequenced by immunoSEQ multiplex PCR, and TCRdb holds only the in-frame ones, with some missing. The sample yields around 30,000 clones, approximately 81% seen once. The specimen sequenced was naive CD8+ T cells from blood. Subset: CD45RA+ naive T cells. These receptors originate from a human donor in good health.

This clone was observed a few times. The chain employs TRBV19 and TRBJ2-1, with a weak D call TRBD2 (6 bases). The V gene lost 4 bases and the J gene lost 5 bases, with 12 bases spanning the gap. The CDR3 has 14 amino acids. Germline V CDR1 and CDR2: LNHDA, SQIVND (reference sequence). The CDR3 DNA sequence: TGTGCCAGTAGTAGAGGCGGGGTAAACAATGAGCAGTTCTTC. This translates into CASSRGGVNNEQFF.

The chain uses TRBV7-8 and TRBJ2-3, with 11 positions matching TRBD2. Germline V gene data show CDR1 as SGHVS and CDR2 as FQNEAQ. The CDR3 runs 19 residues. Trimming removed 3 bases from V and 2 bases from J; junction bases left unmatched: 13. The CDR3 DNA reads as TGTGCCAGCAGCTTCGTCCCTAGTAGCGGGGGGGCCATCACAGATACGCAGTATTTT. As protein: CASSFVPSSGGAITDTQYF. The full variable domain, rest sourced from reference TRBV7-8 and TRBJ2-3, is GAGVSQSPRYKVAKRGQDVALRCDPISGHVSLFWYQQALGQGPEFLTYFQNEAQLDKSGLPSDRFFAERPEGSVSTLKIQRTQQEDSAVYLCASSFVPSSGGAITDTQYFGPGTRLTVL.

This sequence joins TRBV7-9 and TRBJ2-3, with D maybe TRBD2 (6 bases). Trimming removed 4 bases at V and 6 bases at J, with 14 bases between. The CDR3 is 14 amino acids. The germline V gene has CDR1 SEHNR and CDR2 FQNEAQ (reference sequence). The CDR3 DNA reads TGTGCCAGCAGCTGGGACTCCGTGATGGATACGCAGTATTTT. Translation: CASSWDSVMDTQYF.

The rearrangement joins TRBV2 to TRBJ1-5; 9 nucleotides agree with TRBD1. Germline V gene sequence: CDR1 SNHLY, CDR2 FYNNEI. V dropped 4 bases and J dropped 5; count of bases not matched to a gene: 12. This CDR3 comprises 17 residues. CDR3 in DNA: TGTGCCAGCAGTGGATCAATAGGGACAGGGATTGATCAGCCCCAGCATTTT. This codes for CASSGSIGTGIDQPQHF.

V is TRBV5-4 and J is TRBJ1-6, with D perhaps TRBD1 (6 bases). Trimming removed 5 bases from V and 9 bases from J, with 12 bases in between. CDR1 and CDR2 (germline): SGHNT, YYREEE (reference sequence). The CDR3 sequence is 13 residues long. The DNA for the CDR3 is TGTGCCAGCAGTCGGGACACAATTTCACCCCTCCACTTT. It translates to CASSRDTISPLHF.

The chain employs TRBV4-1 and TRBJ2-4; D might be TRBD2 (6 bases). Germline V gene data show CDR1 as MGHRA and CDR2 as YSYEKL. The CDR3 has 16 amino acids. Trimming removed 3 bases from V and 0 bases from J, with 12 bases in between. In nucleotides, the CDR3 is TGCGCCAGCAGCCAGGAGGGGAGTATAGCCAAAAACATTCAGTACTTC. This gives the protein CASSQEGSIAKNIQYF.

V usage is TRBV9 and J usage is TRBJ2-1; D may be TRBD1 (5 bases). V was shortened by 0 bases and J by 8 bases, with 15 bases between the two germline ends. The CDR3 has 15 amino acids. Germline V CDR1 and CDR2: SGDLS, YYNGEE. This chain's CDR3 is CASSVGVGPVDEQFF. In DNA form, the CDR3 reads TGTGCCAGCAGCGTAGGAGTGGGGCCTGTCGATGAGCAGTTCTTC. The full variable domain, in which reference TRBV9 and TRBJ2-1 provide the parts outside the CDR3, is DSGVTQTPKHLITATGQRVTLRCSPRSGDLSVYWYQQSLDQGLQFLIQYYNGEERAKGNILERFSAQQFPDLHSELNLSSLELGDSALYFCASSVGVGPVDEQFFGPGTRLTVL.

This chain links TRBV19 with TRBJ1-1; possibly TRBD1 for D (5 bases). V gave up 3 bases and J gave up 7 bases, with 6 bases separating them. The CDR3 contains 11 residues. Germline-derived CDR1 and CDR2 are LNHDA and SQIVND (reference sequence). The CDR3: CASSMTVEAFF. The CDR3 nucleotides are TGTGCCAGTAGTATGACAGTTGAAGCTTTCTTT.

The J gene is TRBJ1-2, the V gene TRBV23-1; D is ambiguous. TRBV23-1 is assigned to the ORF class and has an uncertain function. Trimming took 2 bases from V and 5 from J, leaving 18 bases between them. CDR3 length: 16 residues. CDR3 bases: TGCGCCAGCAGTCAAGAAAGAGCCTCCTCTTCTTATGGCTACACCTTC. Its translation is CASSQERASSSYGYTF.

This chain joins TRBV5-6 and TRBJ1-5; D not resolved. Trimming removed 3 bases at V and 5 bases at J, with 6 bases between. The CDR3 has 12 residues. Germline V lookup: CDR1 SGHDT, CDR2 YYEEEE. For the CDR3, the DNA is TGTGCCAGCAGCTCTGGCCATCAGCCCCAGCATTTT. This codes for CASSSGHQPQHF.

This chain uses TRBV6-5 with TRBJ2-5; TRBD1 aligns across 7 bases. Trimming removed 0 bases from V and 4 bases from J; junction bases left unmatched: 2. The CDR3 consists of 14 residues. Germline V gene sequence: CDR1 MNHEY, CDR2 SVGAGI. CDR3 sequence (DNA): TGTGCCAGCAGTTACTCGGGACAGAGAGAGACCCAGTACTTC. Translating gives CASSYSGQRETQYF.

The chain is built from TRBV5-6 and TRBJ2-7; 7 nucleotides line up with TRBD1. The germline V gene encodes CDR1 SGHDT and CDR2 YYEEEE. Trimming took 1 base from V and 0 from J; bases not matched to a gene: 10. This CDR3 region has 17 residues. CDR3 amino acids: CASSLTVYHRGSYEQYF. CDR3 DNA: TGTGCCAGCAGCTTGACAGTTTACCACAGGGGCTCCTACGAGCAGTACTTC.

This clone was picked up one time. This chain connects TRBV4-3 to TRBJ1-3, with D tentatively TRBD1 (5 bases). The CDR3 totals 16 residues. V was clipped by 0 bases and J by 0 bases, with 9 bases between them. From germline, CDR1 is LGHNA and CDR2 YSLEER. The CDR3 DNA reads as TGCGCCAGCAGCCAAGATATGGGGGGCTCTGGAAACACCATATATTTT. As protein: CASSQDMGGSGNTIYF.

This clone was found once. The chain combines TRBV7-8 with TRBJ2-1; 7 bases are shared with TRBD2. CDR1 is SGHVS, CDR2 FQNEAQ, per germline. Trimming at V came to 5 bases and at J to 15 bases, leaving 10 bases not matched to a gene. The CDR3 has 12 residues. This CDR3 is CASSPKGEGAFF. As DNA, the CDR3 is TGTGCCAGCAGCCCAAAAGGGGAGGGTGCGTTCTTC.